This T cell receptor (beta chain) was retrieved from a study of cytomegalovirus exposure and HLA in healthy donors (dated by TCRdb to 2017 to 2019). About the full investigation: An earlier analysis of several hundred of the donors reported roughly 300 Gb of sequence data and about 100 million unique TCR beta sequences from about 200 million T cells. Five DR-DQ haplotypes were handled as single units for association and clustering because linkage in the cohort was strong. The study combined high-throughput TCR immunosequencing, statistical association of individual TCRs with disease status, and machine learning to predict cytomegalovirus infection status. The later analysis used no new phenotypic data to find candidate immune exposures, relying instead on TCR beta sequences and their occurrence across donors. A later analysis re-analyzed previously published TCR beta repertoires from roughly 600 donors and added high-resolution HLA genotyping to study TCR occurrence patterns. Across 300 to 400 genotyped donors of the cohort, an average of approximately 200,000 unique TCR beta nucleotide sequences per donor were sequenced, and roughly a sixth of those sequences were non-productive. Roughly 300 gigabases of sequencing data and approximately 85 million unique TCR sequences were included in an early release covering 500 to 750 HLA-typed donors. The aim of the study was to test whether cataloging public T cell receptors could identify signatures of past pathogen exposure. In addition to the first cohort of about 650 subjects, a separate validation cohort of under 150 different subjects was used. Typing coverage varied by locus: roughly 629-640 donors for A, B, C, DRB1 and DQB1; approximately 500 for DQA1; some 610 for DPA1; around 450 for DPB1. Both class I and class II loci were covered by HLA typing, at four-digit resolution. To decide whether each TCR beta V gene segment behaved as functional or pseudogenic, an earlier analysis of some 580 of the donors relied on high-throughput TCR beta sequencing. The study used immunosequencing to profile the T cell repertoires of approximately 650 subjects and linked those repertoires to cytomegalovirus serostatus. Of the approximately 400 genotyped donors, 65% to 90% fell in the genetic ancestry cluster associated with self-reported Caucasian donors. Donor age, sex, ethnicity and CMV serostatus were compiled alongside the repertoire data. A later genetic analysis took genome-wide SNP genotypes for about three fifths of the 666 donors and used that subset as a discovery cohort. Every repertoire in the discovery cohort had been generated on one and the same sequencing platform.

The cohort was made up of several hundred healthy bone marrow donors. At the time of sampling, every cohort member was nominally healthy, though immune exposures that went unrecorded were likely present. The donor tested CMV seronegative, placing the donor among the 300 to 450 seronegative members of the cohort. A peripheral blood sample was provided by each donor, and peripheral blood mononuclear cells were used for TCR beta sequencing. The Qiagen DNeasy Blood Extraction Kit was used to extract genomic DNA from the blood cell samples. Preparation of the library involved the immunoSEQ multiplex PCR assay. The multiplex PCR relied on a mix of 60 forward primers for TCR Vbeta segments and 13 reverse primers for TCR Jbeta segments. The CDR3 region of rearranged TCR beta genes was amplified from genomic DNA with a multiplex PCR assay. The Illumina HiSeq System was used to sequence the amplified TCR beta libraries as 87-base-pair reads. The authors processed their data as follows. Across the roughly 700 repertoires, a later analysis counted tens of millions of unique TCR beta chains, 8.5 million to 12 million of which were shared by at least two donors. Raw reads were error-corrected and collapsed into unique sequences by a nearest-neighbor algorithm in which closely related sequences were merged to remove PCR and sequencing errors. V, D and J gene segments were assigned by aligning CDR3 sequences to IMGT reference sequences. Each retained sequence needed at least a six-nucleotide match to both a V gene segment and a J gene segment. Rearrangements were called productive when the CDR3 lacked stop codons and stayed in frame with V and J; all others were non-productive. Following IMGT convention, CDR3 was defined as the stretch from the second conserved V-encoded cysteine to the conserved J-encoded phenylalanine. Sequences without an unambiguous match to a single V gene segment were excluded from the earlier analysis of several hundred of the donors. In an earlier analysis of 587 of the donors, V segments were called functional above 56.7% productive rearrangements and were called segregating when the between-donor standard deviation exceeded 5%. To diagnose cytomegalovirus status from the catalog of TCR beta chain sequences, a statistical classification framework was built. In a later analysis, V and J genes were assigned by comparing TCR nucleotide sequences against IMGT/GENE-DB human TR gene sequences. In a later analysis, CDR3 sequences and most-parsimonious VDJ recombination scenarios were assigned using the TCRdist pipeline. A later analysis defined each TCR beta chain by its CDR3 amino acid sequence plus V-gene family, and excluded reads lacking a unique V-gene family. As a way to deal with suspected cross-contamination and a sequencing artifact, a later analysis dropped nearly 600 nucleotide sequences that were highly shared and had low generation probability. In a later analysis, a clonal expansion index was calculated for each public chain from normalized within-repertoire ranks of inferred template counts. Generation probabilities in a later analysis came from a VDJ recombination model fitted to out-of-frame rearrangements, and those results were checked against IGoR. Hypergeometric tests were used in a later analysis to score TCR-TCR, TCR-HLA and TCR-CMV co-occurrence, with a repertoire-size bias correction applied to the TCR pairs. To estimate false discovery rates, a later analysis permuted the HLA or CMV assignments 20 times. In a later analysis, co-occurring TCRs were grouped using DBSCAN, and TCRdist sequence similarity was added for clustering within HLA-allele-positive subsets. For co-occurrence clustering, repertoires with fewer than 30,000 or more than 120,000 public chains were excluded, along with a handful of repertoires with anomalous nucleotide sharing. This immuneACCESS table, as held by TCRdb, lists in-frame sequences with V and J called but not all clones. Of the missing ones, under half trace to an unresolved V gene in checked studies; the others have no known cause. D and trimming were read from the DNA, whereas the V and J calls and clone size are those reported in that table. The sample contains about 170,000 clones, 82% of them found a single time. The ten most abundant clones make up about 1.6% of the sample.

Trimming accounts for 5 bases at V and 4 bases at J, while the number of junction bases matched to no gene is 8. The CDR3 runs 15 residues from the cysteine to the phenylalanine. The DNA shown is the 45-base CDR3, in frame from base 1. CDR1 is given as SGHTA and CDR2 as FQGNSA, both from the germline V gene. To note about this clone: No cognate antigen has been identified for it. No much larger clone is present one base from it, and per-base qualities are unavailable.

Study-wide findings and limitations: When HLA alleles, especially DR and DQ, strongly co-occurred, TCR associations were difficult to assign to individual alleles. In vitro tests confirmed that a few of the cytomegalovirus-associated TCR beta chains recognize cytomegalovirus antigens. Linkage disequilibrium might explain the correlated functional status among segregating V segments, but an unknown experimental factor could not be excluded. The 87-base-pair reads could not distinguish some IMGT-functional V segments, including TRBV6-2 and TRBV6-3, so those segments were excluded. According to a later analysis, TCR association rates differed among HLA loci, with DRB1 alleles showing the most associated TCRs and HLA-C alleles showing the fewest. Because some donors lacked HLA typing at each locus, the association tests relied only on the typed subset. A cluster of highly shared sequence variants was judged likely to represent a technical artifact of the sequencing pipeline. Cytomegalovirus status was reported to be diagnosed by the classifier with high specificity and sensitivity in both the original and validation cohorts. According to the authors, the approach could potentially be generalized to other disease states and immunological phenotypes. Roughly uniform sequencing depth across donors was assumed in presence/absence analyses, although this assumption may not hold. In a later analysis, most CMV-associated TCR beta chains were found to appear HLA-restricted, with HLA associations seemingly driven largely by CMV exposure. In a later analysis, HLA-associated TCR beta chains showed more clonal expansion and lower generation probabilities than non-associated chains that were equally common. Compared with the roughly 670-donor mean, donors in an Asian-associated ancestry cluster had fewer N-insertions in productive TCRs, according to a later genetic analysis. An earlier analysis of approximately 590 of the donors showed that most TCR beta V segments appeared in productive rearrangements either about 87% or about 30% of the time, which broadly matched IMGT annotations. Only TCR beta chains were sequenced in this cohort, and the absence of alpha or paired-chain data limited detectable features. Because counts were too low, some 16 rarely observed V segments, including chromosome 9 orphons, were excluded from the earlier analysis of fewer than 650 of the donors. In a later analysis, several top co-occurrence clusters were reported to appear linked to parvovirus B19, influenza, CMV and Epstein-Barr virus. In a later analysis, 16,951 TCR beta sequences were associated with specific HLA alleles at a false discovery rate of 0.05. In a later genetic analysis, a missense DCLRE1C variant was associated with V-gene and J-gene trimming of TCR beta chains, and the association was replicated in an independent cohort. Most TCR sequences were seen in very few donors, while some public TCRs were found in many individuals. The study gave a list of under 200 TCR beta chains associated with cytomegalovirus. For the cohort, immune exposure information was limited to CMV serostatus. A further reported finding was that TCR beta sequences accurately predicted the HLA-A and HLA-B alleles for most subjects in the first cohort.

Recombination linked TRBV7-2 to TRBJ2-7, with TRBD2 identical over 10 junction bases. This clonotype was obtained from a male donor in good health and CMV-seronegative. The specimen sequenced was PBMCs. Here the CDR3 is given as CASSGSGRAVYEQYF. The nucleotide sequence reads TGTGCCAGCAGCGGAAGCGGGAGGGCCGTGTACGAGCAGTACTTC.